Many counts were recorded for the clone carrying this T cell receptor beta chain. What it binds is not known. One entry per CDR3 protein results from TCRdb running MiXCR on the RT-PCR reads. The sample lists roughly 780,000 distinct CDR3 sequences, under 20% occurring once. The sample belongs to a study of response to subunit inactivated influenza vaccine. General study findings and limits: Only a handful of new T cells, the authors suggested, are recruited with each seasonal influenza vaccination.

This CDR3 has 12 residues. Trimming pared 1 base from V and 0 bases from J, leaving 1 base between. Germline values: CDR1 MNHNS, CDR2 SASEGT. This TCR derives from a man in his fifties who received an inactivated influenza vaccine. The chain couples TRBV6-1 to TRBJ2-7; D gene uncertain. Sequenced material: PBMCs from blood, taken about 5 days after vaccination. CDR3 residues: CASSEVSYEQYF. The CDR3 region has the DNA TGTGCCAGCAGTGAAGTCTCCTACGAGCAGTACTTC.